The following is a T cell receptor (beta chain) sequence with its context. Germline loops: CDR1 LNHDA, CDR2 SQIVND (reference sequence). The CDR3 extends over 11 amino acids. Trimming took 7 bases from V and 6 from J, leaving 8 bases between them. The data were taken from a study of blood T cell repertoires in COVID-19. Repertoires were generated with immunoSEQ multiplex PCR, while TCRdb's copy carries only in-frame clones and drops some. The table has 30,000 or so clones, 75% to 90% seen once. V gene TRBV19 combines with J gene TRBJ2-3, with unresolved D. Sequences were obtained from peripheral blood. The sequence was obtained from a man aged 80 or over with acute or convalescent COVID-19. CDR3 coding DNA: TGTGCCAGTACCGTCCAGGATACGCAGTATTTT. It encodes CASTVQDTQYF. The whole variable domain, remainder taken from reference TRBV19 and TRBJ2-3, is DGGITQSPKYLFRKEGQNVTLSCEQNLNHDAMYWYRQDPGQGLRLIYYSQIVNDFQKGDIAEGYSVSREKKESFPLTVTSAQKNPTAFYLCASTVQDTQYFGPGTRLTVL.